The rows below give T cell receptor beta chains drawn from one sample of a study of post-analysis software for immune sequencing data. TCRdb independently ran MiXCR on the PCR reads; one entry per CDR3 protein. The table shows roughly 600,000 distinct CDR3 sequences, with roughly 40% occurring only once. The sequenced sample consisted of blood. The receptors were gathered from a girl aged 10-17 years with multiple sclerosis. CDR3s include the opening cysteine and the closing phenylalanine or tryptophan. D genes are given only for firm matches. Not all rows give a size; the values are once, few, many and, for expanded clones, a class.

abundance: once
d_gene: NA
v_gene: TRBV10-3
j_gene: TRBJ2-7
CDR3nt: TGTGCCATCAGTGAGTCTTGGGAACCCTACGAGCAGTACTTC
CDR3aa: CAISESWEPYEQYF

abundance: NA
d_gene: NA
v_gene: TRBV6-1
j_gene: TRBJ2-7
CDR3nt: TGTGCCAGCAGTGAAGGCCGGGGGTCGTCCTACGAGCAGTACTTC
CDR3aa: CASSEGRGSSYEQYF

abundance: NA
d_gene: TRBD2
v_gene: TRBV5-1
j_gene: TRBJ2-1
CDR3nt: TGCGCCAGCAGCTTCGGGACTAGTTCCTATGAGCAGTTCTTC
CDR3aa: CASSFGTSSYEQFF

abundance: few
d_gene: NA
v_gene: TRBV6-2/TRBV6-3
j_gene: TRBJ2-7
CDR3nt: TGTGCCAGCAGTCTAGACAGCCCCTCCTACGAGCAGTACTTC
CDR3aa: CASSLDSPSYEQYF

abundance: NA
d_gene: NA
v_gene: TRBV11-2
j_gene: TRBJ2-7
CDR3nt: TGTGCCAGCAGGCCCCCGGGGGGCGACTACGAGCAGTACTTC
CDR3aa: CASRPPGGDYEQYF

abundance: NA
d_gene: TRBD2
v_gene: TRBV20-1
j_gene: TRBJ2-1
CDR3nt: TGCAGTGCGGCGGGGGGTTCCTACAATGAGCAGTTCTTC
CDR3aa: CSAAGGSYNEQFF

abundance: NA
d_gene: NA
v_gene: TRBV2
j_gene: TRBJ1-2
CDR3nt: TGTGCCAGCAGCCAGGATGCCTATGGCTACACCTTC
CDR3aa: CASSQDAYGYTF

abundance: NA
d_gene: NA
v_gene: TRBV12-3/TRBV12-4
j_gene: TRBJ2-7
CDR3nt: TGTGCCAGCAGTCTTGGACTTTCGGCCGACGAGCAGTACTTC
CDR3aa: CASSLGLSADEQYF

abundance: once
d_gene: TRBD1
v_gene: TRBV10-2
j_gene: TRBJ2-7
CDR3nt: TGCGCCAGCACGGAACCCGGGACAGGGAAGACCTACGAGCAGTACTTC
CDR3aa: CASTEPGTGKTYEQYF

abundance: NA
d_gene: TRBD2
v_gene: TRBV3-1
j_gene: TRBJ2-1
CDR3nt: TGTGCCAGCGGATTAAGCGGGGGGACCTACAATGAGCAGTTCTTC
CDR3aa: CASGLSGGTYNEQFF

abundance: NA
d_gene: TRBD2
v_gene: TRBV6-5
j_gene: TRBJ2-2
CDR3nt: TGTGCCAGCAGATTAGCGGGGGGGACCGGGGAGCTGTTTTTT
CDR3aa: CASRLAGGTGELFF

abundance: NA
d_gene: TRBD1
v_gene: TRBV7-3
j_gene: TRBJ1-2
CDR3nt: TGTGCCAGCAGCCCCGGCCCCGGGACAGGGGTAGGCTACACCTTC
CDR3aa: CASSPGPGTGVGYTF

abundance: few
d_gene: NA
v_gene: TRBV4-1
j_gene: TRBJ2-7
CDR3nt: TGCGCCAGCAGCCAAGGGACCGCAGGGTACGAGCAGTACTTC
CDR3aa: CASSQGTAGYEQYF

abundance: NA
d_gene: NA
v_gene: TRBV6-2/TRBV6-3
j_gene: TRBJ2-7
CDR3nt: TGTGCCAGCAGTTTCCTAACACGGGGCGAGCAGTACTTC
CDR3aa: CASSFLTRGEQYF

abundance: NA
d_gene: TRBD2
v_gene: TRBV18
j_gene: TRBJ2-7
CDR3nt: TGTGCCAGCTCACCACCGCGACTAGCGGGCTCCTACGAGCAGTACTTC
CDR3aa: CASSPPRLAGSYEQYF

abundance: NA
d_gene: TRBD2
v_gene: TRBV7-2
j_gene: TRBJ2-1
CDR3nt: TGTGCCAGCAGCCAGACTAGCGGGGGTACGGAGCAGTTCTTC
CDR3aa: CASSQTSGGTEQFF

abundance: NA
d_gene: TRBD1
v_gene: TRBV19
j_gene: TRBJ1-2
CDR3nt: TGTGCCAGTAGTCCACGGACAGGGGCCGGTGGGGGTGGCTACACCTTC
CDR3aa: CASSPRTGAGGGGYTF

abundance: NA
d_gene: TRBD1
v_gene: TRBV28
j_gene: TRBJ1-1
CDR3nt: TGTGCCAGCAGTGGCCGGGACAGGGGGCGCGGCACTGAAGCTTTCTTT
CDR3aa: CASSGRDRGRGTEAFF

abundance: NA
d_gene: TRBD1
v_gene: TRBV25-1
j_gene: TRBJ2-7
CDR3nt: TGTGCCAGCAGTGAACCCGACAGGGTCTACGAGCAGTACTTC
CDR3aa: CASSEPDRVYEQYF

abundance: NA
d_gene: NA
v_gene: TRBV5-1
j_gene: TRBJ2-3
CDR3nt: TGCGCCAGCAGCTTGATGACCGCTGGGGCCGATACGCAGTATTTT
CDR3aa: CASSLMTAGADTQYF

abundance: few
d_gene: NA
v_gene: TRBV13
j_gene: TRBJ2-1
CDR3nt: TGTGCCAGCAGCTTAAGGACTACTTACAATGAGCAGTTCTTC
CDR3aa: CASSLRTTYNEQFF

abundance: NA
d_gene: NA
v_gene: TRBV24-1
j_gene: TRBJ2-3
CDR3nt: TGTGCCACCAGTGATCCGAGAGAGCATTCCAGCACAGATACGCAGTATTTT
CDR3aa: CATSDPREHSSTDTQYF

abundance: few
d_gene: TRBD2
v_gene: TRBV10-3
j_gene: TRBJ2-7
CDR3nt: TGTGCCGCTTCAACCGGGACTAGCAACGAGCAGTACTTC
CDR3aa: CAASTGTSNEQYF

abundance: few
d_gene: NA
v_gene: TRBV28
j_gene: TRBJ2-7
CDR3nt: TGTGCCAGCATGGGGGTTAGCTCCTACGAGCAGTACTTC
CDR3aa: CASMGVSSYEQYF

abundance: NA
d_gene: NA
v_gene: TRBV12-3/TRBV12-4
j_gene: TRBJ1-2
CDR3nt: TGTGCCAGCAGTCCACCCGGTGAGAACTATGGCTACACCTTC
CDR3aa: CASSPPGENYGYTF

abundance: NA
d_gene: TRBD2
v_gene: TRBV4-1
j_gene: TRBJ2-7
CDR3nt: TGCGCCAGCAGCCAAAAGGGCGGGGGGAGCTCCTACGAGCAGTACTTC
CDR3aa: CASSQKGGGSSYEQYF

abundance: NA
d_gene: TRBD1
v_gene: TRBV11-2
j_gene: TRBJ1-2
CDR3nt: TGTGCCAGCAGCTCGCGACGACAGGGGCTTAACTATGGCTACACCTTC
CDR3aa: CASSSRRQGLNYGYTF

abundance: NA
d_gene: NA
v_gene: TRBV6-1
j_gene: TRBJ1-5
CDR3nt: TGTGCCAGCTTGCTTCAAGGAAGCAATCAGCCCCAGCATTTT
CDR3aa: CASLLQGSNQPQHF

abundance: NA
d_gene: TRBD2
v_gene: TRBV7-9
j_gene: TRBJ2-7
CDR3nt: TGTGCCAGCACCATGGGACTAGACTACGAGCAGTACTTC
CDR3aa: CASTMGLDYEQYF

abundance: few
d_gene: NA
v_gene: TRBV5-1
j_gene: TRBJ2-1
CDR3nt: TGCGCCAGCAGCTTCAAATTCGGGACTCTCTCCTACAATGAGCAGTTCTTC
CDR3aa: CASSFKFGTLSYNEQFF

abundance: NA
d_gene: NA
v_gene: TRBV5-5
j_gene: TRBJ2-2
CDR3nt: TGTGCCAGCAGCTTGTCGACGGGAGTGTCCACCGGGGAGCTGTTTTTT
CDR3aa: CASSLSTGVSTGELFF